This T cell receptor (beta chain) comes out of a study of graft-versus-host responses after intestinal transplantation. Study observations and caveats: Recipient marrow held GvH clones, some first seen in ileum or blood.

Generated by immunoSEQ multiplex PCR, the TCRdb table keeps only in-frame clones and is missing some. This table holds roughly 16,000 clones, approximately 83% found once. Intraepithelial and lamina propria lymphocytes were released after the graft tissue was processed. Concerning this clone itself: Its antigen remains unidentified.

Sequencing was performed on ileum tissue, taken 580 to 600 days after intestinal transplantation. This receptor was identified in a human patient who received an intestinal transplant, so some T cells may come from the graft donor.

The CDR3 nucleotides read TGTGCCAGCAGGCAGGGTAAATTTCTAAACTACGAGCAGTACTTC. The encoded protein is CASRQGKFLNYEQYF. This chain joins TRBV2 and TRBJ2-5; a weak D match, TRBD1 (5 bases). The DNA end favors TRBJ2-7, so the J call may be wrong. This CDR3 has 15 residues. Germline-derived CDR1 and CDR2 are SNHLY and FYNNEI.